This is a list of T cell receptor beta chains from one sample in a study of cytomegalovirus exposure and HLA in healthy donors. Using immunoSEQ multiplex PCR, the repertoire was profiled, and TCRdb retains in-frame clones only, with some absent. The sample lists 150,000 to 200,000 clones, roughly 72% seen once, with 6% to 7.5% in the top ten. Specimen: PBMCs. Every receptor here comes from a man between 35 and 55 years old in good health and CMV-seropositive. CDR3s include the opening cysteine and the closing phenylalanine or tryptophan. The order of the fields is D gene, clone size, V gene, J gene, CDR3 protein, CDR3 DNA. D genes are given only for firm matches. Clone size is stated in some rows and not others, as once, few, many or a class when expanded.

.	.	TRBV9	TRBJ1-2	CARETGFYGYTF	TGTGCCAGAGAGACAGGATTCTATGGCTACACCTTC
.	few	TRBV28	TRBJ1-5	CASRPRQDRNQPQHF	TGTGCCAGCAGGCCGAGACAGGACCGCAATCAGCCCCAGCATTTT
.	few	TRBV30	TRBJ2-3	CAWSWAANTQYF	TGTGCCTGGTCTTGGGCAGCCAATACGCAGTATTTT
.	.	TRBV7-9	TRBJ1-5	CASSRQSNQPQHF	TGTGCCAGCAGCCGACAGAGCAATCAGCCCCAGCATTTT
.	.	TRBV6-6	TRBJ1-2	CASSYSGTSNYGYTF	TGTGCCAGCAGTTACTCGGGGACATCTAACTATGGCTACACCTTC
TRBD1	.	TRBV6-1	TRBJ1-2	CASSETGGDYGYTF	TGTGCCAGCAGTGAAACAGGGGGCGACTATGGCTACACCTTC
.	.	TRBV7-9	TRBJ2-1	CASSLQAPGGLNEQFF	TGTGCCAGCAGCTTACAGGCCCCCGGAGGCCTCAATGAGCAGTTCTTC
.	.	TRBV5-1	TRBJ1-3	CASSLGTPGDTIYF	TGCGCCAGCAGCTTGGGTACTCCGGGGGACACCATATATTTT
.	.	TRBV6-6	TRBJ2-7	CATIRGNEQYF	TGTGCCACCATTCGGGGGAACGAGCAGTACTTC
TRBD1	.	TRBV5-1	TRBJ1-2	CAVSSGQYGYTF	TGCGCCGTATCATCGGGACAGTATGGCTACACCTTC
.	.	TRBV9	TRBJ1-1	CASSPADSHEAFF	TGTGCCAGCAGCCCGGCCGACAGCCATGAAGCTTTCTTT
.	once	TRBV10-3	TRBJ1-5	CAISEQGKANQPQHF	TGTGCCATCAGTGAACAGGGTAAAGCCAATCAGCCCCAGCATTTT
.	few	TRBV5-6	TRBJ1-4	CASSLGSGASNEKLFF	TGTGCCAGCAGCTTGGGGTCTGGGGCGTCAAATGAAAAACTGTTTTTT
TRBD1	few	TRBV7-2	TRBJ1-2	CASSETGTGINYGYTF	TGTGCCAGCAGCGAAACCGGGACAGGAATAAACTATGGCTACACCTTC
TRBD1	.	TRBV19	TRBJ1-5	CASSTTDRGGNQPQHF	TGTGCCAGTAGTACGACGGACAGGGGGGGCAATCAGCCCCAGCATTTT
TRBD2	once	TRBV7-8	TRBJ2-1	CASSSELAGSYNEQFF	TGTGCCAGCAGCTCAGAACTAGCGGGCTCCTACAATGAGCAGTTCTTC
TRBD2	.	TRBV6-5	TRBJ2-7	CASSYTGGGLYEQYF	TGTGCCAGCAGTTACACGGGAGGGGGGCTCTACGAGCAGTACTTC
TRBD2	once	TRBV30	TRBJ2-3	CAWSFFSGMRTDTQYF	TGTGCCTGGAGCTTCTTTAGCGGGATGAGGACAGATACGCAGTATTTT
TRBD1	once	TRBV5-1	TRBJ2-7	CASSLSGQGYEQYF	TGCGCCAGCAGCTTGAGTGGACAGGGCTACGAGCAGTACTTC
.	.	TRBV10-3	TRBJ2-3	CAISEVGQQTQYF	TGTGCCATCAGTGAGGTCGGACAGCAAACGCAGTATTTT
.	few	TRBV5-1	TRBJ2-3	CASSLGRSSTDTQYF	TGCGCCAGCAGCTTGGGCAGATCCAGCACAGATACGCAGTATTTT
.	.	TRBV6-1	TRBJ1-1	CASVVYLNTEAFF	TGTGCCAGCGTCGTCTACCTGAACACTGAAGCTTTCTTT
.	.	TRBV5-1	TRBJ2-1	CASSSSTGLDEQFF	TGCGCCAGCAGCTCATCAACAGGGTTGGATGAGCAGTTCTTC
.	.	TRBV28	TRBJ1-2	CASSFLGGARSGYTF	TGTGCCAGCAGTTTTTTAGGGGGGGCGAGGAGTGGCTACACCTTC
TRBD1	few	TRBV19	TRBJ1-1	CASRRQGGTEAFF	TGTGCCAGTCGCCGACAGGGGGGGACTGAAGCTTTCTTT
.	.	TRBV11-1	TRBJ2-4	CASSPGAGESAKNIQYF	TGTGCCAGCAGCCCAGGGGCAGGGGAATCGGCCAAAAACATTCAGTACTTC
.	.	TRBV4-3	TRBJ1-4	CASSPIGNGGAFLATNEKLFF	TGCGCCAGCAGCCCCATCGGGAACGGGGGGGCCTTCCTTGCTACTAATGAAAAACTGTTTTTT
.	few	TRBV13	TRBJ2-7	CASSLLGSYEQYF	TGTGCCAGCAGCTTACTCGGCTCCTACGAGCAGTACTTC
.	few	TRBV7-3	TRBJ1-1	CASSPTGGNTEAFF	TGTGCCAGCAGCCCTACCGGGGGGAACACTGAAGCTTTCTTT
TRBD1	.	TRBV30	TRBJ2-2	CAWRGQARFGELFF	TGTGCCTGGAGAGGACAGGCCCGGTTCGGGGAGCTGTTTTTT
.	.	TRBV5-1	TRBJ2-2	CASSLEFGQLTGELFF	TGCGCCAGCAGCTTGGAGTTCGGACAGCTTACCGGGGAGCTGTTTTTT
TRBD2	.	TRBV4-3	TRBJ2-7	CASSQGGGLVSAEQYF	TGCGCCAGCAGCCAAGGCGGGGGACTAGTCTCAGCCGAGCAGTACTTC